This T cell receptor (beta chain) originates from a study of blood T cell repertoires in COVID-19. About the research overall: COVID-19 samples, acute and convalescent, were from the United States, Italy and Spain. From T cells, B-cell-depleted T cells, or PBMCs came the material, which was cDNA or gDNA.

Trimming removed 4 bases from V and 6 bases from J; junction bases left unmatched: 6. CDR1 and CDR2 (germline): LNHDA, SQIVND (reference sequence). The CDR3 sequence is 15 residues long. The authors' processing: Reference gene primers were amplified, and this amplification served to estimate nucleated cell counts. The method was immunoSEQ multiplex PCR; TCRdb's version includes in-frame clones alone and lacks a portion of them. That table is the source of V, J and clone size, and D and trimming were worked out from the DNA. The table includes about 140,000 clones, 85% to 90% detected once. The chain has TRBV19 and TRBJ1-2; 12 positions agree with TRBD1. The sequenced sample was peripheral blood. This sequence was found in a woman older than 75 with acute or convalescent COVID-19. CDR3 residues: CASSTTGTGGHGYTF. The CDR3 DNA sequence: TGTGCCAGTAGTACGACCGGGACAGGGGGCCATGGCTACACCTTC. The variable domain in full, with the rest retrieved from reference TRBV19 and TRBJ1-2, is DGGITQSPKYLFRKEGQNVTLSCEQNLNHDAMYWYRQDPGQGLRLIYYSQIVNDFQKGDIAEGYSVSREKKESFPLTVTSAQKNPTAFYLCASSTTGTGGHGYTFGSGTRLTVV.